These 5 T cell receptor beta chains originate from one sample sequenced in a study of neurological immune-mediated disorders. TCRdb re-derived calls from the 5' RACE reads in MiXCR, one entry per CDR3 protein. Of about 40,000 distinct CDR3 sequences detected, 13% to 15% appear once; the ten largest clones hold 27%. The specimen sequenced was PBMCs. These receptors were collected from a woman aged 45-65 years with HTLV-1-associated myelopathy (HAM/TSP).

This clonotype has ten or more counts. The V call is TRBV18, the J call TRBJ1-5, with TRBD1 identical over 11 bases. Germline V lookup: CDR1 KGHSH, CDR2 LQKENI. The ends lost 2 bases at V and 7 bases at J; junction bases unmatched: 10. The CDR3 consists of 17 residues. The CDR3 is CASSPRADRGLGQPQHF. The CDR3 DNA reads as TGTGCCAGCTCACCAAGGGCGGACAGGGGGCTCGGGCAGCCCCAGCATTTT.

The sample holds many counts of this clonotype. This chain connects TRBV28 to TRBJ1-6, with D hard to call. CDR1 and CDR2 from the germline V gene are MDHEN and SYDVKM. Deletions cut 2 bases from V and 6 bases from J, with 14 bases between. This CDR3 region has 16 residues. The CDR3 region has the DNA TGTGCCAGCAGTTTAGGCCAGCTACAAATTAATTCACCCCTCCACTTT. Its protein is CASSLGQLQINSPLHF.

The sample holds many counts of this clonotype. The J gene is TRBJ2-7, the V gene TRBV12-3 or TRBV12-4, with 10 bases fitting TRBD1. This CDR3 is built from 14 residues. The trim removed 7 bases at V and 4 bases at J, leaving 7 bases unmatched. DNA for the CDR3: TGTGCCAGCAAAACGGGACAGGGGTCATACGAGCAGTACTTC. It yields the protein CASKTGQGSYEQYF.

This clonotype was picked up many times. The genes are TRBV20-1 and TRBJ1-4, with 8 bases matching TRBD1. The germline CDR1 and CDR2 sequences are DFQATT and SNEGSKA (reference sequence). CDR3 length: 13 residues. V dropped 6 bases and J dropped 7; count of bases not matched to a gene: 7. Written as DNA, the CDR3 is TGCAGTGCAAACAGGGGGATGGGTGAAAAACTGTTTTTT. It codes for CSANRGMGEKLFF.

This clonotype has at least ten counts. This rearrangement joins TRBV6-1 to TRBJ2-7, with no clear D. V gave up 3 bases and J gave up 3 bases, with 9 bases separating them. Germline assignment: CDR1 MNHNS and CDR2 SASEGT. The CDR3 is 13 residues long. In DNA form, the CDR3 reads TGTGCCAGCAGTGATGGATCGCTCTACGAGCAGTACTTC. Residues: CASSDGSLYEQYF.